This TCR beta chain was captured by sequencing in a study of PD-L1 blockade in urothelial cancer. Study summary: Beginning in about 2014, patients received atezolizumab, given as 1,200 mg intravenously every 3 weeks. Investigators checked blood 3 weeks (second dose) and 6 weeks after treatment start. Findings of the study overall: Pretreatment TCR clonality in blood under the median foretold superior survival.

Details on this clone: Its antigen is still unknown.

Using immunoSEQ multiplex PCR, the repertoire was profiled, and TCRdb retains in-frame clones only, with some absent. The sample contains 95,000 to 130,000 clones, 75% to 90% of which appear only once. Time point specified: peripheral blood 6 weeks after treatment start. Pretreatment sampling and on-treatment sampling together yielded between 1 and 8 samples for each patient. CDR1 is LNHDA, CDR2 SQIVND, per germline (reference sequence). With 5 bases clipped from V and 4 bases from J, the junction kept 16 bases outside the gene matches. This CDR3 has 18 amino acids. The clonotype was recovered from a man aged 60 to 75 with urothelial cancer. The sample here was PBMCs, taken around atezolizumab (anti-PD-L1) treatment. J is TRBJ1-5 and V is TRBV19, with 8 bases identical to TRBD1. Here the CDR3 reads CASSSWGTGKPGNQPQHF. CDR3 DNA: TGTGCCAGTAGTTCATGGGGGACAGGAAAACCAGGGAATCAGCCCCAGCATTTT.